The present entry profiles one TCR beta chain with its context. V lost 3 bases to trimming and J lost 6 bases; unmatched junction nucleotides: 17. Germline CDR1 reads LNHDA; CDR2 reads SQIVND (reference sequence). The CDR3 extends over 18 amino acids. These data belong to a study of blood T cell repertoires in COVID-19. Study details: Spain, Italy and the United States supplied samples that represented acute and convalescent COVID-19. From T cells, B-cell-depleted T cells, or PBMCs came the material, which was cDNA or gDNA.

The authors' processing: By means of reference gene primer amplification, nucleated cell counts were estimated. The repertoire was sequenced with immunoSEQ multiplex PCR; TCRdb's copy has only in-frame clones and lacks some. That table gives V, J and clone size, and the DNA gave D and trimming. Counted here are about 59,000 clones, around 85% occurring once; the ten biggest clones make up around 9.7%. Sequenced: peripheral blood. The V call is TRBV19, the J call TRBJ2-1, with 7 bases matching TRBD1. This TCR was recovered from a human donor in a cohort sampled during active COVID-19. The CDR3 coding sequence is TGTGCCAGTAGTATTAGGGGGACAGAAGCTGGTGGGGGCAATGAGCAGTTCTTC. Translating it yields CASSIRGTEAGGGNEQFF.